This T cell receptor beta chain was recovered during a study of regulatory T cells in long-lasting Graves disease. Study details: Duration of antithyroid drug therapy among newly diagnosed Graves' patients was under 3 months.

This clonotype was counted many times. Antigen: not known. Regarding time point: newly diagnosed GD, antithyroid drugs for less than 3 months. Extracted RNA from PBMCs served as the source of the TCR library. This CDR3 is 16 amino acids long. Trimming removed 4 bases at V and 1 base at J, with 13 bases between. Researchers made TCR beta libraries by using iRepertoire HTBI primers and running Arm-PCR on CDR3 regions. MiXCR, run by TCRdb on the multiplex PCR reads, gives a single entry per CDR3 protein. The sample carries about 620,000 distinct CDR3 sequences, 16% recorded once. Findings of the study overall: Favored usage of TRBV28, TRBJ1-2 and TRBJ2-5 was recorded in persistent disease.

The same sample was also used in a study of T cells in Graves' hyperthyroidism and ophthalmopathy. From that study: The TCR CDR3 was amplified in a first-round RT-PCR using the HTBI primer set.

The sequence was collected from a woman between 25 and 40 years old with Graves disease. V usage is TRBV12-3 or TRBV12-4 and J usage is TRBJ2-2; D not resolved. The material was peripheral blood mononuclear cells (PBMCs), obtained at new diagnosis, from a patient treated with antithyroid drugs. CDR3 bases: TGTGCCAGCAGTTCACAGCCTAATTTGAACACCGGGGAGCTGTTTTTT. It specifies CASSSQPNLNTGELFF.